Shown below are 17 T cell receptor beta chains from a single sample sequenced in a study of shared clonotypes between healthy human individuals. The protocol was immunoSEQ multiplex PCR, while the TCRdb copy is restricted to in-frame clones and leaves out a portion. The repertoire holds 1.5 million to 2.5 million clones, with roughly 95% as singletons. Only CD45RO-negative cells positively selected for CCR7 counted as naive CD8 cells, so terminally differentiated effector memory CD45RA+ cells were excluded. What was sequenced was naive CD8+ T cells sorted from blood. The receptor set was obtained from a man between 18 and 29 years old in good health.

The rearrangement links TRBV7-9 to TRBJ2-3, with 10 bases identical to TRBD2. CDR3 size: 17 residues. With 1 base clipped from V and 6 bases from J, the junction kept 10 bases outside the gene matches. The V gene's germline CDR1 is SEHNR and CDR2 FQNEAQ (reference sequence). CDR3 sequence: CASSLGRERGGRDTQYF. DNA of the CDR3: TGTGCCAGCAGCTTAGGGCGGGAGCGGGGGGGCCGTGATACGCAGTATTTT.

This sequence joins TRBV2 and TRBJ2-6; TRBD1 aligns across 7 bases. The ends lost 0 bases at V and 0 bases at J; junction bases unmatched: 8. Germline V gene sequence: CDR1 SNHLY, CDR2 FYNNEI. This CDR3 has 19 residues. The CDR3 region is CASSEALDREHSGANVLTF. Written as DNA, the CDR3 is TGTGCCAGCAGTGAAGCGCTCGACAGGGAACACTCTGGGGCCAACGTCCTGACTTTC.

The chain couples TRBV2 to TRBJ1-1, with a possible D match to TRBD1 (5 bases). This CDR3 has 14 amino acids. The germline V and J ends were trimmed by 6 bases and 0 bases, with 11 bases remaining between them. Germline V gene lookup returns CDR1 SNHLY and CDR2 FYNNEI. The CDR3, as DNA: TGTGCCAGCAGGCCGGGACGGATGAACACTGAAGCTTTCTTT. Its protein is CASRPGRMNTEAFF.

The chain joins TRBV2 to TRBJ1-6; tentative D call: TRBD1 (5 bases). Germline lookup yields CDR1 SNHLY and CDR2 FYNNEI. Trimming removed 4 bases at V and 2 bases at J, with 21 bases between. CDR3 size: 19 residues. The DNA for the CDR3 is TGTGCCAGCAGTGGTCCCGGGACGCCCATAGCCGCCTATAATTCACCCCTCCACTTT. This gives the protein CASSGPGTPIAAYNSPLHF.

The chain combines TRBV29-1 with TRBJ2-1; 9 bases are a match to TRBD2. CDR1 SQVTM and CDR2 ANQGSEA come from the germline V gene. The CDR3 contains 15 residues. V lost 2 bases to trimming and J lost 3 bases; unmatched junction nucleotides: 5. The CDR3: CSVESGAGGYNEQFF. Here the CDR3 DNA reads TGCAGCGTTGAAAGTGGAGCGGGAGGCTACAATGAGCAGTTCTTC.

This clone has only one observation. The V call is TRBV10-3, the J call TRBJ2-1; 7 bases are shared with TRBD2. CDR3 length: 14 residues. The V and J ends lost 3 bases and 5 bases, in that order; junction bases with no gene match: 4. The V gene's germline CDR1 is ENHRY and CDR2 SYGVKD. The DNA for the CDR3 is TGTGCCATCAGTGACAGTCTAGCGGACAATGAGCAGTTCTTC. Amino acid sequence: CAISDSLADNEQFF.

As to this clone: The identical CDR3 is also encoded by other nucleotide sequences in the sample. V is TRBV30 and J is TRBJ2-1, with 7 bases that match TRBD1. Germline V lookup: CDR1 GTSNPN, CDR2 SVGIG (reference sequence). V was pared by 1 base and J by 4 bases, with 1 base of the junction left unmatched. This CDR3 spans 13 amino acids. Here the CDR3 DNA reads TGTGCCTGGAGTGGGGACAGTTACAATGAGCAGTTCTTC. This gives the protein CAWSGDSYNEQFF.

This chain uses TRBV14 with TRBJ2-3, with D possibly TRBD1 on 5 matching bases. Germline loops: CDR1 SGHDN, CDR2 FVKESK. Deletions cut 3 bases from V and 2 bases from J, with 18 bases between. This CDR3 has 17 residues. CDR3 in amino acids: CASSHLPGFSPTDTQYF. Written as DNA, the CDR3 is TGTGCCAGCAGCCATCTACCAGGGTTCTCTCCCACAGATACGCAGTATTTT.

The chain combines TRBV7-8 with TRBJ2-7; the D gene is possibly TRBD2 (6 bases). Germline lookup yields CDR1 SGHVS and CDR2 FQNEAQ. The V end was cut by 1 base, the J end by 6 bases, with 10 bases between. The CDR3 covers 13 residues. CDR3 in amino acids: CASSLGGVTEQYF. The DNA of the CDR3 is TGTGCCAGCAGCTTAGGGGGGGTCACCGAGCAGTACTTC.

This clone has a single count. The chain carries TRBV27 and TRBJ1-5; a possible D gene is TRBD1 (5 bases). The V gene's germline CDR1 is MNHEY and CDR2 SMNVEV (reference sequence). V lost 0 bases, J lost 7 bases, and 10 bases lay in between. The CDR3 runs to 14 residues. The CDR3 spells CASSLSGREQPQHF. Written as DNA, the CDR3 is TGTGCCAGCAGTTTATCGGGACGAGAGCAGCCCCAGCATTTT.

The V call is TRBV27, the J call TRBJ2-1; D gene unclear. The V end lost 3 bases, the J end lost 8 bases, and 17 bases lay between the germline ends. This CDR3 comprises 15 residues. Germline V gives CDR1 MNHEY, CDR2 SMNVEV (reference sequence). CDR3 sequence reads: CASSLGLVSSHEQFF. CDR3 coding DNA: TGTGCCAGCAGTTTGGGTCTAGTAAGTTCCCATGAGCAGTTCTTC.

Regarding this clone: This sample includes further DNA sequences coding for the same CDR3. The CDR3 loop is CASSSGSSYEQYF. CDR3 DNA sequence: TGTGCCAGCAGTTCGGGCAGCTCCTACGAGCAGTACTTC. The V call is TRBV27, the J call TRBJ2-7; no firm D call. The V gene's germline CDR1 is MNHEY and CDR2 SMNVEV (reference sequence). The CDR3 contains 13 residues. V was cut by 4 bases and J by 0 bases, with 7 bases left in between.

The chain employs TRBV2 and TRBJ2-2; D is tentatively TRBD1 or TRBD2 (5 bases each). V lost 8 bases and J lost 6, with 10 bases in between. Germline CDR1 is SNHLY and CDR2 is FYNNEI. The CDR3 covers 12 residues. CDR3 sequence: CASGGSAGELFF. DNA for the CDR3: TGTGCCAGCGGGGGAAGTGCCGGGGAGCTGTTTTTT.

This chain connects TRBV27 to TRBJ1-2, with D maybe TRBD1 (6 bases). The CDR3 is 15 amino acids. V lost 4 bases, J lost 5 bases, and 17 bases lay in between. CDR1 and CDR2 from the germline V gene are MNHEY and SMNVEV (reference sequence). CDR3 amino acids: CASSSQGMDVYGYTF. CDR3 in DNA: TGTGCCAGCAGTTCGCAGGGGATGGACGTTTATGGCTACACCTTC.

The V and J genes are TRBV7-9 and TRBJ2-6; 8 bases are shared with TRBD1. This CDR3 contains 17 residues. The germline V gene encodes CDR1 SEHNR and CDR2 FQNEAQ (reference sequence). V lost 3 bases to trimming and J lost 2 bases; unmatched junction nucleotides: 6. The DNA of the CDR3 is TGTGCCAGCAGCTTTCCGGACAGGGCCCCTGGGGCCAACGTCCTGACTTTC. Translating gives CASSFPDRAPGANVLTF.

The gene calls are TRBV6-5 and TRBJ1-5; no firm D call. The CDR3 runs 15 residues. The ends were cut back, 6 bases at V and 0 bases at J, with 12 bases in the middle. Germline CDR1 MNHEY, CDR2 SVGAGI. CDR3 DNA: TGTGCCAGCAGCCCCGGGTTGAATAGCAATCAGCCCCAGCATTTT. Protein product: CASSPGLNSNQPQHF.

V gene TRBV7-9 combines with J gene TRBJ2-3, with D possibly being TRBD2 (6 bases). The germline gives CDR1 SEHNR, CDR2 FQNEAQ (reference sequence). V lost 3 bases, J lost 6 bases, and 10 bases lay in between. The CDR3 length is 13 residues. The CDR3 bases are TGTGCCAGCAGCTTCCTAGCGCTGGATACGCAGTATTTT. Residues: CASSFLALDTQYF.